A single sample is the source of the 29 T cell receptor beta chains below, sequenced in a study of metastatic and nonmetastatic thyroid tumors. Each patient went into thyroid surgery without having received any treatment. TCRdb re-called the PCR reads with MiXCR. The table includes 75,000 to 95,000 clones, over 9.5% detected once. The source material was blood. All receptors come from a female donor with papillary thyroid cancer or a benign thyroid nodule (not recorded which). Some clones in this sample may be carry-over from other donors' samples.

Details on this clone: One end of the junction does not line up with germline, which may come from a read error. The genes are TRBV11-2 and TRBJ1-2, with unresolved D. The length of the CDR3 is 13 residues. Germline assignment: CDR1 SGHAT and CDR2 FQNNGV. CDR3 DNA: TGTGCCAGCAGATTAGATCCCCTAGGCAAGAAGGTCTTC. Translated, it gives CASRLDPLGKKVF.

In the case of this clone: Since a much larger clone is just one base distant, this may be a read error. The chain couples TRBV3-1 to TRBJ2-2; the D gene could be TRBD1 or TRBD2 (6 bases each). Germline CDR1 is LGHDT and CDR2 is YNNKEL (reference sequence). The CDR3 has 15 amino acids. The CDR3 sequence is CASSQGGANTGELSF. As DNA, the CDR3 is TGTGCCAGCAGCCAAGGGGGGGCGAACACCGGGGAGCTGTCTTTT.

The chain has TRBV7-2 and TRBJ1-2; a weak D match, TRBD1 (6 bases). Germline V gene data show CDR1 as SGHTA and CDR2 as FQGNSA. The CDR3 is made up of 12 amino acids. The CDR3 loop reads CVSDEGGAGYTF. CDR3 sequence (DNA): TGTGTATCGGACGAGGGGGGCGCTGGCTACACCTTC. The whole variable domain, remainder taken from reference TRBV7-2 and TRBJ1-2, is GAGVSQSPSNKVTEKGKDVELRCDPISGHTALYWYRQSLGQGLEFLIYFQGNSAPDKSGLPSDRFSAERTGGSVSTLTIQRTQQEDSAVYLCVSDEGGAGYTFGSGTRLTVV.

In this sample, this clone turned up many times. This rearrangement joins TRBV5-5 to TRBJ2-1; possibly TRBD1 for D (5 bases). CDR3 size: 13 residues. Germline-derived CDR1 and CDR2 are SGHKS and YYEKEE (reference sequence). V dropped 1 base and J dropped 15 bases, with 17 bases sitting between them. CDR3 amino acids: CASSLSPLLGVFF. The CDR3 bases are TGTGCCAGCAGCTTGAGCCCACTTTTAGGGGTGTTCTTC.

This clone was recorded at least ten times. This sequence joins TRBV12-3 or TRBV12-4 and TRBJ2-7, with a possible D match to TRBD1 (6 bases). Deletions cut 4 bases from V and 2 bases from J, with 12 bases between. The CDR3 is 14 amino acids. The CDR3 DNA reads as TGTGCCAGCAGTTCTAGTTGGGACACCTACGAGCAGTACTTC. It encodes CASSSSWDTYEQYF.

At least ten counts were recorded for this clone. This chain uses TRBV19 with TRBJ1-1; maybe TRBD1 (6 bases). There are 15 residues in the CDR3. The ends were cut back, 11 bases at V and 4 bases at J, with 23 bases in the middle. CDR1 and CDR2 from the germline V gene are LNHDA and SQIVND (reference sequence). The CDR3 is CACARTATSVTEAFF. The CDR3 DNA reads as TGTGCCTGCGCCCGGACAGCAACAAGTGTCACTGAAGCTTTCTTT.

This clone was detected many times. The chain uses TRBV6-6 and TRBJ1-4; TRBD1 matches 9 bases. CDR1 and CDR2 (germline): MNHNY, SVGAGI (reference sequence). The CDR3 is made up of 17 amino acids. With V trimmed by 0 bases and J by 3 bases, 5 bases remained unmatched. In DNA form, the CDR3 reads TGTGCCAGCAGTTACTCGGTACAGGGGGCCGCTAATGAAAAACTGTTTTTT. Its protein product is CASSYSVQGAANEKLFF.

This clone was detected many times. The rearrangement links TRBV9 to TRBJ1-1; no clear D. The length of the CDR3 is 14 residues. Germline CDR1 and CDR2: SGDLS and YYNGEE. The germline V and J ends were trimmed by 0 bases and 10 bases, with 16 bases remaining between them. CDR3 residues: CASSVGALSMGAFF. CDR3 nucleotide sequence: TGTGCCAGCAGCGTAGGGGCTCTATCCATGGGAGCTTTCTTT.

This clone has a count of ten or more. The chain links TRBV20-1 to TRBJ1-1; a possible D gene is TRBD1 (5 bases). CDR1 and CDR2 (germline): DFQATT, SNEGSKA (reference sequence). The length of the CDR3 is 13 residues. The CDR3 sequence is CRGVEDVGTEAFF. Written as DNA, the CDR3 is TGCAGGGGGGTAGAAGATGTCGGCACTGAAGCTTTCTTT.

The chain uses TRBV6-6 and TRBJ2-1, with 14 bases identical to TRBD2. The CDR3 loop spans 16 amino acids. Germline-derived CDR1 and CDR2 are MNHNY and SVGAGI (reference sequence). Germline trimming cut 2 bases from V and 6 bases from J; bases unmatched to any gene: 3. DNA for the CDR3: TGTGCCAGCAGTTACGGGACTAGCGGGGGATTCAATGAGCAGTTCTTC. Its protein is CASSYGTSGGFNEQFF.

This clone appeared many times. The chain recombines TRBV2 with TRBJ2-1; a weak D match, TRBD2 (5 bases). The CDR3 extends over 13 amino acids. The germline V gene encodes CDR1 SNHLY and CDR2 FYNNEI. Trimming took 1 base from V and 13 from J, leaving 14 bases between them. The CDR3: CASSEDGGRTQFF. The CDR3 region has the DNA TGTGCCAGCAGTGAAGATGGAGGACGGACCCAGTTCTTC. Drawing the rest from reference TRBV2 and TRBJ2-1, the complete variable domain is EPEVTQTPSHQVTQMGQEVILRCVPISNHLYFYWYRQILGQKVEFLVSFYNNEISEKSEIFDDQFSVERPDGSNFTLKIRSTKLEDSAMYFCASSEDGGRTQFFGPGTRLTVL.

This clone was seen repeatedly, ten times or more. V is TRBV20-1 and J is TRBJ2-3; 10 nucleotides agree with TRBD2. CDR1 DFQATT and CDR2 SNEGSKA come from the germline V gene (reference sequence). V was clipped by 6 bases and J by 2 bases; unmatched bases: 5. The CDR3 is 14 amino acids. The CDR3 here is CSATTSGDTDTQYF. Written as DNA, the CDR3 is TGCAGTGCCACAACTAGCGGGGACACAGATACGCAGTATTTT.

This clone was seen a single time. At one of its ends the junction is not consistent with the germline gene, which may arise from a read error. The rearrangement links TRBV3-1 to TRBJ2-1; 7 bases are a match to TRBD2. The germline V gene has CDR1 LGHDT and CDR2 YNNKEL (reference sequence). This CDR3 has 13 residues. CDR3 loop: CASSQASGEGPVF. In DNA, the CDR3 is TGTGCCAGCAGCCAAGCTTCGGGGGAGGGCCCGGTCTTC.

At least ten counts were recorded for this clone. The chain couples TRBV19 to TRBJ2-5; D not certain. Germline-derived CDR1 and CDR2 are LNHDA and SQIVND (reference sequence). V lost 2 bases to trimming and J lost 7 bases, with 8 bases between them. The CDR3 covers 12 residues. CDR3 region: CASSIIDGTQYF. Written as DNA, the CDR3 is TGTGCCAGTAGTATAATCGACGGGACCCAGTACTTC.

This clone was seen only a few times. V and J are TRBV19 and TRBJ2-3; 8 positions agree with TRBD2. CDR1 is LNHDA, CDR2 SQIVND, per germline (reference sequence). Germline trimming cut 7 bases from V and 4 bases from J; bases unmatched to any gene: 7. The CDR3 is 14 residues long. The CDR3 spells CASTPAGVPDTQYF. CDR3 bases: TGTGCCAGTACCCCAGCGGGAGTACCAGATACGCAGTATTTT.

This clone was found many times. V gene TRBV12-3 or TRBV12-4 combines with J gene TRBJ2-7; D not certain. Trimming shortened V by 1 base and J by 4 bases, and 8 bases separated the two germline ends. The length of the CDR3 is 13 residues. As DNA, the CDR3 is TGTGCCAGCAGTTTAGGACGGCAGTACGAGCAGTACTTC. Residues: CASSLGRQYEQYF.

This clone was found many times. The chain has TRBV2 and TRBJ1-4; weak D call: TRBD1 (5 bases). The ends were cut back, 6 bases at V and 4 bases at J, with 12 bases in the middle. Germline assignment: CDR1 SNHLY and CDR2 FYNNEI. The CDR3 extends over 14 amino acids. This CDR3 reads CASRPGTVNEKLFF. CDR3 DNA: TGTGCCAGCAGACCCGGGACGGTTAATGAAAAACTGTTTTTT. The entire variable domain, with the rest obtained from reference TRBV2 and TRBJ1-4, is as follows: EPEVTQTPSHQVTQMGQEVILRCVPISNHLYFYWYRQILGQKVEFLVSFYNNEISEKSEIFDDQFSVERPDGSNFTLKIRSTKLEDSAMYFCASRPGTVNEKLFFGSGTQLSVL.

In its sample, this clone was seen many times. Here the CDR3 reads CAWSAQSFTEAFF. CDR3 in DNA: TGTGCCTGGAGTGCCCAATCCTTCACTGAAGCTTTCTTT. The rearrangement uses TRBV30 and TRBJ1-1; unclear D gene. The length of the CDR3 is 13 residues. With 1 base removed from V and 4 bases from J, the gap between germline ends came to 10 bases. Germline CDR1 reads GTSNPN; CDR2 reads SVGIG (reference sequence).

This clone appeared many times. V and J are TRBV6-2 or TRBV6-3 and TRBJ2-4, with D perhaps TRBD2 (6 bases). V lost 6 bases to trimming and J lost 1 base, with 10 bases between them. CDR1 and CDR2 from the germline V gene are MNHEY and SVGEGT. The CDR3 is 14 residues long. The CDR3 region is CASREGPAKNIQYF. CDR3 coding DNA: TGTGCCAGCAGGGAGGGCCCGGCCAAAAACATTCAGTACTTC.

This clone was recorded a few times. The chain links TRBV27 to TRBJ1-1; a possible D gene is TRBD1 (6 bases). CDR3 length: 13 amino acids. Trimming removed 1 base from V and 8 bases from J, with 11 bases in between. Germline V gene sequence: CDR1 MNHEY, CDR2 SMNVEV (reference sequence). The CDR3: CASSLLGQTEAFF. The CDR3 DNA is TGTGCCAGCAGTTTATTAGGACAGACCGAAGCTTTCTTT.

As for this clone: This could be a read error, since a much larger clone is one nucleotide away. The gene calls are TRBV29-1 and TRBJ1-1; the D is unclear. There are 11 residues in the CDR3. The ends were cut back, 4 bases at V and 7 bases at J, with 10 bases in the middle. Germline V CDR1 and CDR2: SQVTM, ANQGSEA. CDR3 sequence: CSVAEPCEAFF. The CDR3 DNA reads TGCAGCGTTGCCGAACCCTGTGAAGCTTTCTTT.

This clone was counted many times. V and J are TRBV7-8 and TRBJ2-2, with 12 positions matching TRBD2. After removal of 6 bases from V and 7 bases from J, the junction contained 6 bases not matched to a gene. Germline values: CDR1 SGHVS, CDR2 FQNEAQ. This CDR3 comprises 15 residues. CDR3 nucleotides: TGTGCCAGCAGGGAGACTAGCGGGAGTATCGGGGAGCTGTTTTTT. This gives the protein CASRETSGSIGELFF.

This clone was counted between two and nine times. The chain has TRBV12-3 or TRBV12-4 and TRBJ1-4, with a possible D match to TRBD1 (6 bases). The CDR3 is 14 residues long. Trimming removed 6 bases at V and 4 bases at J, with 12 bases between. CDR3 in amino acids: CASRVDSLNEKLFF. CDR3 in DNA: TGTGCCAGCAGGGTGGACAGCCTTAATGAAAAACTGTTTTTT.

V and J are TRBV20-1 and TRBJ2-1; 7 bases agree with TRBD2. This CDR3 region has 12 residues. Germline CDR1 is DFQATT and CDR2 is SNEGSKA (reference sequence). Trimming cost V 3 bases and J 6 bases; bases outside gene matches: 2. CDR3 protein: CSASGGSNEQFF. The CDR3 DNA follows: TGCAGTGCTAGCGGGGGGTCCAATGAGCAGTTCTTC.

This clone was seen ten or more times. The V gene is TRBV29-1, the J gene TRBJ1-2, with 9 nucleotides matching TRBD1. The germline gives CDR1 SQVTM, CDR2 ANQGSEA. The V gene end was trimmed by 3 bases and the J gene end by 2 bases; junction bases not matched to a gene: 4. This CDR3 has 14 residues. This chain's CDR3 is CSVDPGTGNYGYTF. Here the CDR3 DNA reads TGCAGCGTTGATCCCGGGACAGGGAACTATGGCTACACCTTC.

On this clone itself: With a much larger clone just one base away, this may be a read error. V is TRBV28 and J is TRBJ1-2, with no clear D. This CDR3 comprises 11 residues. From germline, CDR1 is MDHEN and CDR2 SYDVKM. CDR3 in amino acids: CASSRKGGYTF. As DNA, the CDR3 is TGCGCCAGCAGTCGAAAGGGTGGCTACACCTTC.

This clone was counted at least ten times. The rearrangement uses TRBV5-4 and TRBJ1-4; 11 nucleotides align to TRBD1. Germline CDR1 and CDR2: SGHNT and YYREEE (reference sequence). V trimming: 3 bases; J trimming: 2 bases; junction bases outside the gene matches: 3. The CDR3 contains 16 residues. CDR3 nucleotides: TGTGCCAGCAGCTGGACAGGGGGCCCTACTAATGAAAAACTGTTTTTT. Amino acids: CASSWTGGPTNEKLFF.

This clone showed up just a few times. This could be a read error, since a much larger clone is one nucleotide away. For the CDR3, the DNA is TGTGCCAGCTCACCACCGGGCGCAACTAGTGAAAAACTGTTTTTT. This encodes CASSPPGATSEKLFF. The chain employs TRBV18 and TRBJ1-4; D remains unclear. The germline CDR1 and CDR2 sequences are KGHSH and LQKENI. The CDR3 loop spans 15 amino acids.

This clone appeared many times. The chain carries TRBV27 and TRBJ2-1; D perhaps matches TRBD1 (6 bases). The ends were cut back, 6 bases at V and 5 bases at J, with 17 bases in the middle. CDR1 MNHEY and CDR2 SMNVEV come from the germline V gene (reference sequence). This CDR3 contains 15 residues. CDR3 amino acids: CASRTDRSLHNEQFF. In DNA, the CDR3 is TGTGCCAGCAGAACCGACAGGTCCCTACACAATGAGCAGTTCTTC.